This entry features one T cell receptor (beta chain) sequence. This study enrolled people aged 18 to 89 from around 25 US geographic areas. Cohorts were based on clinical histories the participants reported. The data derive from a study of blood T cell repertoires in COVID-19. In the study overall: From the United States, Italy and Spain came samples of acute and convalescent COVID-19. Sources were T cells, B-cell-depleted T cells, or PBMCs; the material itself was cDNA or gDNA.

The CDR3 loop spans 15 amino acids. Germline-derived CDR1 and CDR2 are SEHNR and FQNEAQ (reference sequence). J lost 0 bases, V lost 5 bases, and 5 bases had no gene match. Sequencing used immunoSEQ multiplex PCR; TCRdb keeps in-frame clones, though not all of them. This sample has fewer than 200,000 clones, with more than 65% found just once. Sequences were obtained from PBMCs or T cells enriched from blood (not recorded which). This chain connects TRBV7-9 to TRBJ2-7; 9 bases agree with TRBD1. The TCR sequence derives from a man in his forties or fifties who had recovered from COVID-19. The CDR3 sequence is CASSPGTGSSYEQYF. CDR3 DNA: TGTGCCAGCAGCCCCGGGACAGGGAGCTCCTACGAGCAGTACTTC.